What follows are 25 T cell receptor beta chains derived from one specimen sequenced in a study of shared clonotypes between healthy human individuals. Sequencing used immunoSEQ multiplex PCR; TCRdb keeps in-frame clones, though not all of them. The sample consists of 900,000 to 1,200,000 clones, more than 75% of them appearing once. The sequencing input was memory CD4+ T cells from PBMCs. Documented subset: CD45RA-negative fraction. The receptors derive from a man younger than 30 in good health. Some clones in this sample may be carry-over from other donors' samples.

The genes are TRBV2 and TRBJ2-3; no firm D call. The CDR3 is 13 amino acids. The germline gives CDR1 SNHLY, CDR2 FYNNEI. Trimming removed 8 bases at V and 9 bases at J, with 18 bases between. As DNA, the CDR3 is TGTGCCAGCTCCGGGCCAACGGCGGCGACGCAGTATTTT. Translated: CASSGPTAATQYF.

The rearrangement uses TRBV28 and TRBJ2-1, with 15 bases that match TRBD2. The junction had 6 bases not matched to a gene; V was cut back by 3 bases and J by 9 bases. There are 16 residues in the CDR3. CDR1 MDHEN and CDR2 SYDVKM come from the germline V gene. In DNA, the CDR3 is TGTGCCAGCAGTTTGGGACTAGCGGGAGGTTCAAGTGAGCAGTTCTTC. It encodes CASSLGLAGGSSEQFF.

The chain employs TRBV4-2 and TRBJ2-7, with TRBD2 as a possible D gene (5 bases). Trimming cost V 4 bases and J 7 bases, with 20 bases left between them. CDR1 is LGHNA and CDR2 is YNFKEQ in the germline V gene. This CDR3 region has 15 residues. CDR3 coding DNA: TGTGCCAGCAGCCCCCGGGCTCTGGGAGAGGGAGAGCAGTACTTC. This encodes CASSPRALGEGEQYF.

The chain joins TRBV19 to TRBJ1-3, with TRBD1 matching 9 bases. This CDR3 has 19 residues. Germline V CDR1 and CDR2: LNHDA, SQIVND (reference sequence). The ends lost 7 bases at V and 1 base at J; junction bases unmatched: 17. In DNA, the CDR3 is TGTGCCAGTACCCCACAACAGGGGACAGGGCCAGGTTCTGGAAACACCATATATTTT. Its translation: CASTPQQGTGPGSGNTIYF. The variable domain in full, with the rest retrieved from reference TRBV19 and TRBJ1-3, is DGGITQSPKYLFRKEGQNVTLSCEQNLNHDAMYWYRQDPGQGLRLIYYSQIVNDFQKGDIAEGYSVSREKKESFPLTVTSAQKNPTAFYLCASTPQQGTGPGSGNTIYFGEGSWLTVV.

The chain combines TRBV28 with TRBJ1-1; the D is unclear. V dropped 3 bases and J dropped 5 bases, with 7 bases sitting between them. Germline loops: CDR1 MDHEN, CDR2 SYDVKM. This CDR3 region has 12 residues. CDR3: CASSFSRTEAFF. In DNA, the CDR3 is TGTGCCAGCAGTTTTAGTCGAACTGAAGCTTTCTTT.

This chain uses TRBV7-9 with TRBJ2-6, with 7 positions matching TRBD1. CDR3 length: 16 amino acids. With V trimmed by 6 bases and J by 0 bases, 5 bases remained unmatched. The germline V gene has CDR1 SEHNR and CDR2 FQNEAQ (reference sequence). The CDR3 protein is CASSRDSPSGANVLTF. In DNA, the CDR3 is TGTGCCAGCAGTCGGGACAGCCCCTCTGGGGCCAACGTCCTGACTTTC.

The rearrangement joins TRBV7-3 to TRBJ2-3; D possibly corresponds to TRBD2 (5 bases). Trimming removed 2 bases from V and 3 bases from J, with 12 bases in between. Germline CDR1 is SGHTA and CDR2 is FQGTGA. This CDR3 region has 15 residues. CDR3 coding DNA: TGTGCCAGCAGCTTAGGTCTAGCCGCAACAGATACGCAGTATTTT. Its protein is CASSLGLAATDTQYF.

In this sample, this clone turned up once. The chain couples TRBV9 to TRBJ2-4; 12 positions agree with TRBD1. The junction had 11 bases not matched to a gene; V was cut back by 4 bases and J by 0 bases. The CDR3 covers 19 residues. The germline gives CDR1 SGDLS, CDR2 YYNGEE. The CDR3 bases are TGTGCCAGCAGCTCCGGGACAGGGGGCCGCTCCCTAGCCAAAAACATTCAGTACTTC. Translating it yields CASSSGTGGRSLAKNIQYF.

With respect to this clone: One end of the junction is discordant with germline, which a read error may explain. The rearrangement uses TRBV28 and TRBJ1-2; TRBD1 aligns across 7 bases. The CDR3 sequence is 16 residues long. Germline V gene sequence: CDR1 MDHEN, CDR2 SYDVKM. CDR3 loop: CGSSLEPGTANYGYTF. CDR3 nucleotides: TGTGGCAGCAGTTTAGAGCCCGGGACAGCGAACTATGGCTACACCTTC.

As to this clone: Additional DNA sequences in this sample encode the identical CDR3. J is TRBJ2-3 and V is TRBV5-1; D perhaps matches TRBD1 (6 bases). CDR1 is SGHRS and CDR2 is YFSETQ in the germline V gene. The V end was cut by 0 bases, the J end by 6 bases, with 8 bases between. The CDR3 is 13 residues long. The CDR3: CASSLDRADTQYF. CDR3 nucleotides: TGCGCCAGCAGCTTGGACAGGGCCGATACGCAGTATTTT.

This clone was counted a few times. The J gene is TRBJ1-2, the V gene TRBV4-1; D call uncertain. V was cut by 5 bases and J by 3 bases, with 4 bases left in between. The CDR3 is 11 amino acids. CDR1 is MGHRA and CDR2 is YSYEKL in the germline V gene. The CDR3 DNA reads as TGCGCCAGCAGCTCGTACTATGGCTACACCTTC. The encoded protein is CASSSYYGYTF.

The chain has TRBV27 and TRBJ2-7, with D tentatively TRBD1 (6 bases). This CDR3 is built from 14 residues. From germline, CDR1 is MNHEY and CDR2 SMNVEV (reference sequence). Trimming cost V 6 bases and J 0 bases, with 12 bases left between them. Here the CDR3 reads CASSRIGGSYEQYF. CDR3 bases: TGTGCCAGCAGCCGAATAGGGGGCTCCTACGAGCAGTACTTC.

The V call is TRBV28, the J call TRBJ2-2; 14 bases map to TRBD2. Germline CDR1 and CDR2: MDHEN and SYDVKM. With 5 bases clipped from V and 6 bases from J, the junction kept 8 bases outside the gene matches. The CDR3 is 17 amino acids. The CDR3 bases are TGTGCCAGCAGTCTAGGACTAGCGGGGGGTCAACCCGGGGAGCTGTTTTTT. Its protein is CASSLGLAGGQPGELFF. The whole variable domain, remainder taken from reference TRBV28 and TRBJ2-2, is DVKVTQSSRYLVKRTGEKVFLECVQDMDHENMFWYRQDPGLGLRLIYFSYDVKMKEKGDIPEGYSVSREKKERFSLILESASTNQTSMYLCASSLGLAGGQPGELFFGEGSRLTVL.

This clone was detected only a few times. The same CDR3 also results from other DNA sequences found in this sample. J is TRBJ1-5 and V is TRBV28; D is perhaps TRBD1 (6 bases). V was clipped by 2 bases and J by 7 bases, with 12 bases between them. The germline CDR1 and CDR2 sequences are MDHEN and SYDVKM. There are 14 residues in the CDR3. CDR3 DNA: TGTGCCAGCAGTTTACTACAGGGTAACCAGCCCCAGCATTTT. It specifies CASSLLQGNQPQHF. The full variable domain, its missing parts supplied by reference TRBV28 and TRBJ1-5, is DVKVTQSSRYLVKRTGEKVFLECVQDMDHENMFWYRQDPGLGLRLIYFSYDVKMKEKGDIPEGYSVSREKKERFSLILESASTNQTSMYLCASSLLQGNQPQHFGDGTRLSIL.

The chain employs TRBV11-2 and TRBJ2-2, with D hard to call. CDR3 length equals 14 residues. V was trimmed by 4 bases and J by 6 bases, leaving 12 bases between them. The germline CDR1 and CDR2 sequences are SGHAT and FQNNGV. CDR3 nucleotides: TGTGCCAGCAGCTCCCTCTATCACCCCGGGGAGCTGTTTTTT. It yields the protein CASSSLYHPGELFF.

This clone was picked up one time. The CDR3 DNA reads TGTGCCAGCAGCGTAGCATGGACTAGGTCCAATGAGCAGTTCTTC. It encodes CASSVAWTRSNEQFF. The chain is built from TRBV9 and TRBJ2-1, with 7 bases aligning to TRBD2. The CDR3 contains 15 residues. Trimming cost V 0 bases and J 6 bases; bases outside gene matches: 6. Germline V lookup: CDR1 SGDLS, CDR2 YYNGEE.

This chain uses TRBV30 with TRBJ2-5, with 7 bases lining up with TRBD1. J was trimmed by 3 bases and V by 7 bases; bases with no gene match: 2. The germline V gene encodes CDR1 GTSNPN and CDR2 SVGIG (reference sequence). The length of the CDR3 is 11 residues. The CDR3 loop reads CASTGKETQYF. The CDR3 nucleotides are TGTGCCTCGACAGGGAAAGAGACCCAGTACTTC.

This clone has a handful of counts. J is TRBJ1-1 and V is TRBV29-1; tentative D call: TRBD1 (6 bases). This CDR3 is built from 12 residues. The V and J ends lost 5 bases and 3 bases respectively, with 10 bases between them. CDR1 is SQVTM, CDR2 ANQGSEA, per germline. The CDR3 is CSVQQGYTEAFF. The CDR3 DNA is TGCAGCGTTCAACAGGGTTACACTGAAGCTTTCTTT.

The rearrangement links TRBV28 to TRBJ1-1; the D gene is possibly TRBD1 (5 bases). The CDR3 has 13 amino acids. V lost 3 bases and J lost 6, with 11 bases in between. Looked up from germline, CDR1 is MDHEN and CDR2 is SYDVKM. As DNA, the CDR3 is TGTGCCAGCAGTTTTCGGGGGATCTCTGAAGCTTTCTTT. Translation: CASSFRGISEAFF.

The chain links TRBV29-1 to TRBJ2-7; D is perhaps TRBD1 (5 bases). Germline V gene lookup returns CDR1 SQVTM and CDR2 ANQGSEA. The CDR3 spans 11 residues. V gave up 7 bases and J gave up 6 bases, with 13 bases separating them. CDR3: CSALQGTEQYF. The CDR3 DNA reads as TGCAGCGCACTCCAGGGAACCGAGCAGTACTTC.

On this clone itself: Other DNA sequences in this sample translate to the same CDR3. The chain employs TRBV6-5 and TRBJ1-1; TRBD1 matches 7 bases. Losses at the gene ends were 2 bases for V and 5 bases for J; bases not matched to a gene: 5. Germline CDR1 is MNHEY and CDR2 is SVGAGI. This CDR3 region has 14 residues. CDR3 bases: TGTGCCAGCAGTTACCGGCAGGGGGTTACTGAAGCTTTCTTT. Its protein product is CASSYRQGVTEAFF.

The chain combines TRBV5-1 with TRBJ1-1; D possibly corresponds to TRBD1 (5 bases). Germline V gives CDR1 SGHRS, CDR2 YFSETQ. The CDR3 is 14 residues long. V was cut by 6 bases and J by 0 bases, with 12 bases left in between. CDR3 nucleotide sequence: TGCGCCAGCACCGAGCAGGGAGTGAACACTGAAGCTTTCTTT. Its protein product is CASTEQGVNTEAFF.

This chain connects TRBV28 to TRBJ1-2, with a possible D match to TRBD1 (5 bases). This CDR3 comprises 14 residues. Looked up from germline, CDR1 is MDHEN and CDR2 is SYDVKM. V was shortened by 5 bases and J by 7 bases, with 17 bases between the two germline ends. The CDR3 sequence is CASSMGPGAGGYTF. The CDR3 bases are TGTGCCAGCAGTATGGGACCCGGGGCTGGTGGCTACACCTTC.

The genes are TRBV10-3 and TRBJ2-7, with D possibly being TRBD1 (6 bases). V was trimmed by 4 bases and J by 2 bases, leaving 12 bases between them. This CDR3 is built from 14 residues. Germline-derived CDR1 and CDR2 are ENHRY and SYGVKD. In DNA, the CDR3 is TGTGCCATCAGTGGGACAGTCGAACCCTACGAGCAGTACTTC. Its protein is CAISGTVEPYEQYF.

About this clone itself: This sequence is one base from a far larger clone and is likely a read error. At the DNA level, this CDR3 is encoded by other sequences in the same sample as well. The rearrangement joins TRBV19 to TRBJ1-4; D is unclear. Germline loops: CDR1 LNHDA, CDR2 SQIVND (reference sequence). The CDR3 sequence is 11 residues long. DNA of the CDR3: TGTGCCAGTATTAAAAATGAAAAGCTGTTTTTT. Translated, it gives CASIKNEKLFF.